The rows below give T cell receptor beta chains drawn from one sample of a study of T cell changes during pregnancy in multiple sclerosis. Clones were read by immunoSEQ multiplex PCR, and TCRdb kept only the in-frame ones, dropping some. The table includes under 150,000 clones, around 95% detected once. The input for sequencing was peripheral blood, taken after pregnancy. These TCRs come from a female donor with multiple sclerosis, enrolled in a pregnancy study. Both conserved end residues are trimmed from each CDR3. The order of the fields is V gene, CDR3 protein.

TRBV19	ASSILGRGEQY
TRBV27	ASSLTGQGAAGANVLT
TRBV27	ASSSQGSGELF
TRBV5-4	ASSLEGAPGANVLT
TRBV7-9	ASSEILGQGVEQY
TRBV28	ASSLAGTSGYEQY
TRBV6-1	ASSEAGGDFQPQH
TRBV10-3	AISGYSPSQY
TRBV11-2	ASSLATGLGGYT
TRBV27	ASSLGSAARGSYEQY
TRBV6-1	ASTPRGNEKLF
TRBV7-2	ASSRTGATNEKLF
TRBV5-1	ASSPPPGQFSYNEQF
TRBV7-8	ASSSRLANEQF
TRBV9	ASSVIGGGELF
TRBV19	ASSLGQGANEQF
TRBV11-3	ASSFGLLGGELF
TRBV4-2	ASSRGTTVYEQY
TRBV27	ASSPGLVSYEQY
TRBV6-5	ASSYSPLLTGELF
TRBV27	ASSLFGGFGAEAF
TRBV7-8	ASSRTSGSVNTGELF